These 9 T cell receptor beta chains were sequenced from one sample in a study of metastatic and nonmetastatic thyroid tumors. Every patient was untreated before thyroid surgery. TCRdb called clones again from the PCR reads with MiXCR. The sample includes over 30,000 clones, 7% to 8% of them seen just once. Material for sequencing was blood. The receptors shown here come from a female donor with papillary thyroid cancer or a benign thyroid nodule (not recorded which). Some clones in this sample may be carry-over from other donors' samples.

This clone has at least ten counts. This rearrangement joins TRBV12-3 or TRBV12-4 to TRBJ1-4; D is uncertain. V gave up 3 bases and J gave up 2 bases, with 13 bases separating them. The length of the CDR3 is 16 residues. The CDR3 bases are TGTGCCAGCAGTTTTGCTGGGGTGGGGACTAATGAAAAACTGTTTTTT. It codes for CASSFAGVGTNEKLFF.

The sample holds many counts of this clone. The genes are TRBV5-1 and TRBJ1-4; TRBD1 aligns across 10 bases. V shed 4 bases and J 8 bases; nucleotides not matched to a gene: 8. CDR1 is SGHRS, CDR2 YFSETQ, per germline. This CDR3 region has 15 residues. The CDR3 loop reads CASSLRQGAGEKLFF. In DNA, the CDR3 is TGCGCCAGCAGCCTCCGACAGGGGGCGGGGGAAAAACTGTTTTTT.

In its sample, this clone is hyperexpanded. Other DNA sequences in this specimen translate into the identical CDR3. The chain links TRBV2 to TRBJ2-5; 9 positions match TRBD2. The CDR3 has 14 amino acids. The V gene end was trimmed by 4 bases and the J gene end by 4 bases; junction bases not matched to a gene: 4. From germline, CDR1 is SNHLY and CDR2 FYNNEI. The CDR3 is CASSGSGSGETQYF. The CDR3 bases are TGTGCCAGCAGTGGTAGCGGGAGTGGAGAGACCCAGTACTTC.

In this sample, this clone turned up many times. The gene calls are TRBV15 and TRBJ2-6, with TRBD2 as a possible D gene (6 bases). The CDR3 has 17 amino acids. Germline values: CDR1 LNHNV, CDR2 YYDKDF (reference sequence). Trimming removed 0 bases at V and 2 bases at J, with 11 bases between. The DNA for the CDR3 is TGTGCCACCAGCAGAGATCACGGGGGAGCTGGGGCCAACGTCCTGACTTTC. Protein sequence: CATSRDHGGAGANVLTF.

In its sample, this clone was seen many times. J is TRBJ1-6 and V is TRBV19; D is unresolved. The germline gives CDR1 LNHDA, CDR2 SQIVND (reference sequence). This CDR3 spans 12 amino acids. Trimming cost V 0 bases and J 14 bases, with 8 bases left between them. The CDR3 nucleotides are TGTGCCAGTAGTATAGACCGCGGGACCCTCCACTTT. It translates to CASSIDRGTLHF.

This clone was counted between two and nine times. CDR3 protein: CASSLAGYGRTEAFF. The CDR3 DNA sequence: TGTGCCAGCAGCTTGGCAGGGTACGGTAGGACTGAAGCTTTCTTT. The J gene is TRBJ1-1, the V gene TRBV5-6; D is perhaps TRBD1 (5 bases). V lost 0 bases and J 5 bases, leaving 14 bases between the germline ends. The CDR3 is 15 amino acids. The V gene's germline CDR1 is SGHDT and CDR2 YYEEEE.

The genes are TRBV20-1 and TRBJ2-5; possibly TRBD2 for D (6 bases). The CDR3 sequence is 13 residues long. V shed 5 bases and J shed 5 bases, with 15 bases lying between them. From germline, CDR1 is DFQATT and CDR2 SNEGSKA (reference sequence). The chain's CDR3 is CSARESVGETQYF. In DNA, the CDR3 is TGCAGTGCTCGGGAGTCGGTGGGGGAGACCCAGTACTTC.

Many counts were recorded for this clone. The V call is TRBV19, the J call TRBJ1-4, with TRBD1 as a possible D gene (5 bases). The CDR3 sequence is 14 residues long. Germline V gene sequence: CDR1 LNHDA, CDR2 SQIVND (reference sequence). Trimming left V 8 bases short and J 8 bases short, with 18 bases between. CDR3 protein: CASRHQGEAEKLFF. Written as DNA, the CDR3 is TGTGCCAGTCGTCACCAGGGTGAGGCGGAAAAACTGTTTTTT.

This clone was counted at least ten times. This rearrangement joins TRBV19 to TRBJ1-4; 7 bases agree with TRBD1. Germline V gene data show CDR1 as LNHDA and CDR2 as SQIVND (reference sequence). V gave up 6 bases and J gave up 2 bases; unmatched junction bases: 6. CDR3 length: 15 amino acids. The CDR3: CASREGGGTNEKLFF. CDR3 DNA sequence: TGTGCCAGTAGAGAAGGGGGCGGCACTAATGAAAAACTGTTTTTT.